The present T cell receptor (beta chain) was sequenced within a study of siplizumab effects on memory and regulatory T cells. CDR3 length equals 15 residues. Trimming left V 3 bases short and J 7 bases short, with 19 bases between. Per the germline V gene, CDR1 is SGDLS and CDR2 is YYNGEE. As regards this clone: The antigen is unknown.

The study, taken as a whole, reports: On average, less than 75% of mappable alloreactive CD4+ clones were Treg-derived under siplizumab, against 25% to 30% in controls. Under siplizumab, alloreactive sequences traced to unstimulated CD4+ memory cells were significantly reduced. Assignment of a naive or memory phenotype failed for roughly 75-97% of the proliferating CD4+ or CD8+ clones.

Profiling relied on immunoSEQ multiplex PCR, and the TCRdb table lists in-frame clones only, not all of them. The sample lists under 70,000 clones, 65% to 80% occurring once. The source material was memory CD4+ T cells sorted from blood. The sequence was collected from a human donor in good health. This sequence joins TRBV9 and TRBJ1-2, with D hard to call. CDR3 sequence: CASSDRPLASGGYTF. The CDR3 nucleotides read TGTGCCAGCAGCGACCGACCCTTGGCCTCAGGTGGCTACACCTTC.